These 22 T cell receptor beta chains originate from one sample sequenced in a study of blood T cell repertoires in COVID-19. TCRdb's copy holds only in-frame clones and misses some; the assay was immunoSEQ multiplex PCR. Here the sample spans approximately 78,000 clones, about nine tenths being singletons. Input material: peripheral blood. The receptors derive from a man between 45 and 60 years old with COVID-19, enrolled during active disease.

This clone occurred a few times. The chain has TRBV7-2 and TRBJ2-3, with 11 bases identical to TRBD2. Germline assignment: CDR1 SGHTA and CDR2 FQGNSA. CDR3 length: 16 residues. The junction had 4 bases not matched to a gene; V was cut back by 3 bases and J by 2 bases. CDR3 in DNA: TGTGCCAGCAGCTTTACGACTAGCGGGGACACAGATACGCAGTATTTT. It codes for CASSFTTSGDTDTQYF.

CDR3 nucleotide sequence: TGCGCCAGCAGCCAAGATGGACAGGGTATGGAGACCCAGTACTTC. It is translated as CASSQDGQGMETQYF. The rearrangement links TRBV4-1 to TRBJ2-5; TRBD1 matches 8 bases. Trimming at V came to 0 bases and at J to 5 bases, leaving 5 bases not matched to a gene. Germline CDR1 MGHRA, CDR2 YSYEKL. This CDR3 comprises 15 residues.

The chain has TRBV10-3 and TRBJ2-1; the match to TRBD1 covers 8 bases. Trimming removed 2 bases from V and 10 bases from J; junction bases left unmatched: 16. Germline loops: CDR1 ENHRY, CDR2 SYGVKD. The CDR3 is made up of 17 amino acids. Here the CDR3 DNA reads TGTGCCATCAGTGAGGTCGCCCGGACAGGGCCTGATCGCGAGCAGTTCTTC. It is translated as CAISEVARTGPDREQFF.

V gene TRBV29-1 combines with J gene TRBJ2-5; 10 bases are shared with TRBD1. This CDR3 contains 14 residues. The germline V gene has CDR1 SQVTM and CDR2 ANQGSEA. V trimming: 8 bases; J trimming: 2 bases; junction bases outside the gene matches: 8. The CDR3 loop is CSTTGGGIQETQYF. DNA of the CDR3: TGCAGCACGACAGGGGGCGGAATACAAGAGACCCAGTACTTC.

The gene calls are TRBV9 and TRBJ2-3; 7 positions match TRBD1. V was pared by 5 bases and J by 2 bases, with 8 bases of the junction left unmatched. Per the germline V gene, CDR1 is SGDLS and CDR2 is YYNGEE. CDR3 length: 15 amino acids. CDR3 nucleotide sequence: TGTGCCAGCAGAAAGGGACAGCTCAACACAGATACGCAGTATTTT. It specifies CASRKGQLNTDTQYF.

The chain employs TRBV7-2 and TRBJ2-2; D remains unclear. Trimming cost V 2 bases and J 0 bases, with 10 bases left between them. Per the germline V gene, CDR1 is SGHTA and CDR2 is FQGNSA. The CDR3 spans 16 residues. CDR3: CASSLWWATNTGELFF. The CDR3 coding sequence is TGTGCCAGCAGCTTATGGTGGGCAACGAACACCGGGGAGCTGTTTTTT.

The V and J genes are TRBV13 and TRBJ1-1, with D maybe TRBD1 (6 bases). Trimming took off 5 bases at V and 1 base at J, with 11 bases between the two ends. Germline V gives CDR1 PRHDT, CDR2 FYEKMQ (reference sequence). CDR3 length: 14 residues. CDR3 sequence (DNA): TGTGCCAGCAGCCTACAGGGCCAGAACACTGAAGCTTTCTTT. It yields the protein CASSLQGQNTEAFF.

This clone was seen once. This chain uses TRBV24-1 with TRBJ2-1; 14 nucleotides agree with TRBD2. CDR3 size: 15 residues. Germline assignment: CDR1 KGHDR and CDR2 SFDVKD. With 5 bases clipped from V and 7 bases from J, the junction kept 3 bases outside the gene matches. CDR3 sequence: CATSGLAGGLNEQFF. CDR3 bases: TGTGCCACCAGTGGACTAGCGGGAGGGCTTAATGAGCAGTTCTTC.

The rearrangement links TRBV9 to TRBJ2-3; D is undetermined. The CDR3 runs 15 residues. V lost 0 bases and J 0 bases, leaving 8 bases between the germline ends. Per germline, CDR1 SGDLS and CDR2 YYNGEE. For the CDR3, the DNA is TGTGCCAGCAGCGTAGTTTCGGGTAGCACAGATACGCAGTATTTT. Translating gives CASSVVSGSTDTQYF.

V usage is TRBV19 and J usage is TRBJ2-2; 8 bases are a match to TRBD2. The V gene end was trimmed by 5 bases and the J gene end by 4 bases; junction bases not matched to a gene: 6. Germline values: CDR1 LNHDA, CDR2 SQIVND (reference sequence). This CDR3 is 15 amino acids long. CDR3 sequence reads: CASSPGTRATGELFF. DNA for the CDR3: TGTGCCAGTAGTCCTGGGACTAGGGCCACCGGGGAGCTGTTTTTT.

This clone was seen a few times. J is TRBJ2-7 and V is TRBV3-1 (or the pseudogene TRBV3-2), with 11 bases lining up with TRBD2. The V and J ends lost 5 bases and 4 bases, in that order; junction bases with no gene match: 4. The CDR3 runs to 14 residues. The germline V gene encodes CDR1 LGHDT and CDR2 YNNKEL (reference sequence). CDR3 sequence (DNA): TGTGCCAGCAGCTGGACTAGCGGGCCGTACGAGCAGTACTTC. This encodes CASSWTSGPYEQYF.

The chain couples TRBV14 to TRBJ1-1; D is ambiguous. CDR1 and CDR2 from the germline V gene are SGHDN and FVKESK. The CDR3 runs 15 residues. V gave up 0 bases and J gave up 5 bases, with 13 bases separating them. The CDR3 sequence is CASSQEPGRVTEAFF. CDR3 bases: TGTGCCAGCAGCCAAGAACCTGGGAGGGTAACTGAAGCTTTCTTT.

The rearrangement joins TRBV5-1 to TRBJ2-5; D is possibly TRBD2 (7 bases). The CDR3 is 15 amino acids. V was trimmed by 4 bases and J by 4 bases, leaving 17 bases between them. Germline CDR1 SGHRS, CDR2 YFSETQ. CDR3 coding DNA: TGCGCCAGCAGCAGGGAGGGGGGAGAGCGAGAGACCCAGTACTTC. It specifies CASSREGGERETQYF.

J is TRBJ1-5 and V is TRBV19; possible D gene TRBD1, 5 bases. There are 17 residues in the CDR3. Germline CDR1 LNHDA, CDR2 SQIVND (reference sequence). V dropped 7 bases and J dropped 1 base, with 20 bases sitting between them. CDR3 region: CASTSRTGGSSNQPQHF. Here the CDR3 DNA reads TGTGCCAGTACTTCCCGTACGGGGGGAAGCAGCAATCAGCCCCAGCATTTT.

This chain links TRBV18 with TRBJ2-1; D is undetermined. Germline-derived CDR1 and CDR2 are KGHSH and LQKENI. CDR3 length equals 13 residues. V dropped 1 base and J dropped 8 bases, with 9 bases sitting between them. As DNA, the CDR3 is TGTGCCAGCTCACCACTGTGGGCCGATGAGCAGTTCTTC. It specifies CASSPLWADEQFF.

V usage is TRBV6-2 or TRBV6-3 and J usage is TRBJ2-2; D is possibly TRBD1 (6 bases). Germline assignment: CDR1 MNHEY and CDR2 SVGEGT. The CDR3 covers 13 residues. Trimming removed 5 bases from V and 7 bases from J, with 11 bases in between. The CDR3 DNA sequence: TGTGCCAGCAGTGACAGGTTTGGCGGGGAGCTGTTTTTT. Residues: CASSDRFGGELFF.

The sample holds one count of this clone. This chain joins TRBV4-2 and TRBJ2-3; TRBD2 matches 9 bases. The length of the CDR3 is 18 residues. Trimming at V came to 0 bases and at J to 5 bases, leaving 12 bases not matched to a gene. Germline V lookup: CDR1 LGHNA, CDR2 YNFKEQ. For the CDR3, the DNA is TGTGCCAGCAGCCAAGATCGGGGTAGCGGGAGAGTCGGAGATACGCAGTATTTT. This gives the protein CASSQDRGSGRVGDTQYF.

J is TRBJ2-3 and V is TRBV24-1, with D unclear. Trimming cost V 5 bases and J 0 bases, with 11 bases left between them. CDR3 size: 15 residues. Germline V gives CDR1 KGHDR, CDR2 SFDVKD. The CDR3, as DNA: TGTGCCACCAGTGGTGGAGCCCGTAGCACAGATACGCAGTATTTT. Its translation: CATSGGARSTDTQYF.

This chain connects TRBV2 to TRBJ1-4, with 7 nucleotides matching TRBD1. V shed 7 bases, J shed 3 bases, and the junction held 2 bases outside the gene matches. This CDR3 has 13 amino acids. The germline CDR1 and CDR2 sequences are SNHLY and FYNNEI. The CDR3 here is CASKQGANEKLFF. Here the CDR3 DNA reads TGTGCCAGCAAGCAGGGGGCTAATGAAAAACTGTTTTTT.

The chain recombines TRBV18 with TRBJ2-1; TRBD2 matches 13 bases. J lost 10 bases, V lost 8 bases, and 8 bases had no gene match. The CDR3 length is 14 residues. Germline lookup yields CDR1 KGHSH and CDR2 LQKENI. The CDR3 nucleotides read TGTGCCAGCCGAGGACTAGCGGGAGATCGCGAGCAGTTCTTC. Translated: CASRGLAGDREQFF.

This clone has just one count. This sequence joins TRBV9 and TRBJ1-5; TRBD1 is a possible D gene (5 bases). V lost 2 bases and J lost 0, with 15 bases in between. This CDR3 comprises 17 residues. CDR1 is SGDLS, CDR2 YYNGEE, per germline. The CDR3 loop reads CASSVGGGLPSNQPQHF. The CDR3 DNA is TGTGCCAGCAGCGTGGGGGGAGGGCTCCCTAGCAATCAGCCCCAGCATTTT.

This clone was detected once. The V gene is TRBV5-1, the J gene TRBJ2-3; weak D call: TRBD1 (6 bases). Trimming left V 2 bases short and J 0 bases short, with 10 bases between. Germline loops: CDR1 SGHRS, CDR2 YFSETQ. This CDR3 spans 15 amino acids. The CDR3 DNA reads TGCGCCAGCAGCTTTGGAGGACAGAGCACAGATACGCAGTATTTT. Translating gives CASSFGGQSTDTQYF.